A selection of T cell receptor beta chains follows, all from one sample in a study of blood T cell repertoires in COVID-19. The assay was immunoSEQ multiplex PCR, and TCRdb's table has in-frame clones only and misses some. The sample comprises 250,000 to 300,000 clones, roughly 85% of which are singletons, and approximately 5.1% rests with the top ten. The sample was peripheral blood. The receptors here all came from a middle-aged man with active or convalescent COVID-19. The CDR3 runs from the conserved cysteine through the conserved F or W.

cdr3_aa: CASSPGQGITEAFF; v_call: TRBV7-9
cdr3_aa: CASSQVGQGLGLEPQHF; v_call: TRBV4-1
cdr3_aa: CASSDYSGNTIYF; v_call: TRBV11-3
cdr3_aa: CASSNKQGTEAFF; v_call: TRBV19
cdr3_aa: CASSLLGQPQHF; v_call: TRBV7-8
cdr3_aa: CASSQQLDNLYEQYF; v_call: TRBV4-1
cdr3_aa: CASSYRDRELYEQYF; v_call: TRBV28
cdr3_aa: CASSFEREGLGTQYF; v_call: TRBV6-5
cdr3_aa: CASSPGQINSPLHF; v_call: TRBV11-2
cdr3_aa: CASSRTGTSIYEQYF; v_call: TRBV6-5
cdr3_aa: CAWSVQGARASGNTIYF; v_call: TRBV30
cdr3_aa: CASSLTGQGHYEQYF; v_call: TRBV5-1
cdr3_aa: CASSFASSEAFF; v_call: TRBV7-9
cdr3_aa: CSSYRATGELFF; v_call: TRBV29-1
cdr3_aa: CATSGREGSNEQFF; v_call: TRBV24-1
cdr3_aa: CASSRGRTSEVNEQFF; v_call: TRBV19
cdr3_aa: CASSVQGAPSSSSGANVLTF; v_call: TRBV4-1
cdr3_aa: CASSLTHWGDTIYF; v_call: TRBV5-6
cdr3_aa: CASSPRLAGGDETQYF; v_call: TRBV4-1
cdr3_aa: CASSLAVSYEQYF; v_call: TRBV5-1
cdr3_aa: CSVLKDSKTGANVLTF; v_call: TRBV29-1
cdr3_aa: CATKSSQTNTGELFF; v_call: TRBV24-1
cdr3_aa: CASSLDLSYEQYF; v_call: TRBV5-4
cdr3_aa: CASSRVLDTEAFF; v_call: TRBV7-3